Shown below are 8 T cell receptor beta chains from a single sample sequenced in a study of T cell responses to AZD1222 COVID-19 vaccine. Clones were sequenced by immunoSEQ multiplex PCR, and TCRdb holds only the in-frame ones, with some missing. The sample lists 150,000 to 200,000 clones, around nine tenths occurring once. Sequenced here: peripheral blood, sampled on day 0 of AZD1222 vaccination. These receptors all come from an adult in good health.

This chain connects TRBV7-9 to TRBJ1-1; D is unclear. The CDR3 is 14 amino acids. The ends were cut back, 5 bases at V and 1 base at J, with 11 bases in the middle. Germline assignment: CDR1 SEHNR and CDR2 FQNEAQ (reference sequence). The CDR3 here is CASSLRAANTEAFF. The CDR3 nucleotides are TGTGCCAGCAGCCTCCGAGCAGCGAACACTGAAGCTTTCTTT.

This clone has just a few counts. The rearrangement joins TRBV27 to TRBJ2-3; no definite D call. The CDR3 is made up of 11 amino acids. Germline CDR1 reads MNHEY; CDR2 reads SMNVEV (reference sequence). V was cut by 4 bases and J by 6 bases, with 5 bases left in between. CDR3 nucleotide sequence: TGTGCCAGCAGTTACGTGGATACGCAGTATTTT. As protein: CASSYVDTQYF.

The V call is TRBV11-2, the J call TRBJ1-1, with a tentative D call TRBD1 (6 bases). Germline CDR1 reads SGHAT; CDR2 reads FQNNGV. V dropped 7 bases and J dropped 0 bases, with 12 bases sitting between them. The CDR3 has 14 residues. The CDR3 protein is CASTHRDLNTEAFF. The CDR3 nucleotides are TGTGCCAGCACTCACAGGGACCTGAACACTGAAGCTTTCTTT.

This clone was found a few times. The genes are TRBV18 and TRBJ1-5; D perhaps matches TRBD1 (6 bases). CDR3 length: 13 amino acids. V was trimmed by 3 bases and J by 13 bases, leaving 16 bases between them. Germline assignment: CDR1 KGHSH and CDR2 LQKENI. This chain's CDR3 is CASSPDAGADQHF. The CDR3 DNA reads as TGTGCCAGCTCACCCGACGCGGGGGCCGATCAGCATTTT.

V usage is TRBV5-4 and J usage is TRBJ2-5; D uncertain. The germline gives CDR1 SGHNT, CDR2 YYREEE (reference sequence). V was trimmed by 4 bases and J by 4 bases, leaving 14 bases between them. This CDR3 has 14 residues. This CDR3 is CASSLSGVPETQYF. The CDR3 region has the DNA TGTGCCAGCAGCCTTTCTGGGGTTCCAGAGACCCAGTACTTC.

The chain uses TRBV6-5 and TRBJ1-6; D unclear. Trimming shortened V by 4 bases and J by 14 bases, and 15 bases separated the two germline ends. The CDR3 is 13 residues long. Germline V gene data show CDR1 as MNHEY and CDR2 as SVGAGI. In nucleotides, the CDR3 is TGTGCCAGCAGTTCCGCGCAGGCCAGAGCCCTCCACTTT. It translates to CASSSAQARALHF.

The V call is TRBV4-1, the J call TRBJ2-3, with 13 bases that match TRBD2. CDR3 length equals 15 residues. The germline V gene encodes CDR1 MGHRA and CDR2 YSYEKL. V dropped 5 bases and J dropped 5; count of bases not matched to a gene: 4. The DNA of the CDR3 is TGCGCCAGCAGCACACTAGCGGGAGGGATAGATACGCAGTATTTT. Protein sequence: CASSTLAGGIDTQYF.

The rearrangement links TRBV7-9 to TRBJ1-2; D uncertain. Between the trimmed V and J ends, which lost 5 bases and 8 bases, there was a span of 12 bases. CDR3 size: 12 residues. Per germline, CDR1 SEHNR and CDR2 FQNEAQ (reference sequence). CDR3 sequence reads: CASSVYGRGYTF. The CDR3 DNA sequence: TGTGCCAGCAGCGTATATGGGAGGGGCTACACCTTC.